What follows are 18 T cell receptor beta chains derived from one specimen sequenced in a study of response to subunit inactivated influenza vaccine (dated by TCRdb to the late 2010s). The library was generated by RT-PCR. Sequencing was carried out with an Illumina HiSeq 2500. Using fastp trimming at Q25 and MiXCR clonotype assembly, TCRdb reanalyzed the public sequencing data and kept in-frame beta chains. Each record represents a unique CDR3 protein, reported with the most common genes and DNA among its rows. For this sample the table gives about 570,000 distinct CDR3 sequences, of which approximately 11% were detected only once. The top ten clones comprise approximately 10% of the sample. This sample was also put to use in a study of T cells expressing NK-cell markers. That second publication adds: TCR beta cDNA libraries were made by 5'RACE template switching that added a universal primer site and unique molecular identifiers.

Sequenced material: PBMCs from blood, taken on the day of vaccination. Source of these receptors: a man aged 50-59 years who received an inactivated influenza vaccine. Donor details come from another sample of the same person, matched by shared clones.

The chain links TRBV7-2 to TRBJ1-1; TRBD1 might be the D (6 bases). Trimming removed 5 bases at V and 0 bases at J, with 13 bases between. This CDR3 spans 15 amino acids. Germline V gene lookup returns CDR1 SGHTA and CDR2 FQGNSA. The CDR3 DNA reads TGTGCCAGCAGCCCAGAGGGGGTTATGAACACTGAAGCTTTCTTT. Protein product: CASSPEGVMNTEAFF. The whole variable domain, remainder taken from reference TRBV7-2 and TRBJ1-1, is GAGVSQSPSNKVTEKGKDVELRCDPISGHTALYWYRQSLGQGLEFLIYFQGNSAPDKSGLPSDRFSAERTGGSVSTLTIQRTQQEDSAVYLCASSPEGVMNTEAFFGQGTRLTVV.

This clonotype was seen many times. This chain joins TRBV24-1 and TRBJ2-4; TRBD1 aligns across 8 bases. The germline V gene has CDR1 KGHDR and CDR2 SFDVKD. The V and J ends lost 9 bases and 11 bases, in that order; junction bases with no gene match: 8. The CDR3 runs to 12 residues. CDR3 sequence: CATSRTGSFQYF. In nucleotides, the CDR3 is TGTGCCACCTCCCGGACAGGGAGCTTTCAGTACTTC.

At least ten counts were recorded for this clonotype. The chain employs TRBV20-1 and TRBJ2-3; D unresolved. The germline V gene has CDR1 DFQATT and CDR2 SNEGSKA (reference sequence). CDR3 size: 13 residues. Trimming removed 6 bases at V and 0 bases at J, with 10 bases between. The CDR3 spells CSAEVSSTDTQYF. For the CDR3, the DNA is TGCAGTGCCGAAGTCTCTAGCACAGATACGCAGTATTTT.

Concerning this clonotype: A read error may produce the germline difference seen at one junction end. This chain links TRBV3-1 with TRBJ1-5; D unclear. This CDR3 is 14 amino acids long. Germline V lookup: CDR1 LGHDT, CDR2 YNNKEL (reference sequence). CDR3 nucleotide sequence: TGTGCCAGCAGCCAAGCCGTAGGCAATCAGCCCCAGCCTTTT. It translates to CASSQAVGNQPQPF.

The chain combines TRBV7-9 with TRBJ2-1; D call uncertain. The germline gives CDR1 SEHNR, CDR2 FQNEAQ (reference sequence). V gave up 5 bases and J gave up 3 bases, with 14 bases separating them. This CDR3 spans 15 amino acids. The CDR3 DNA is TGTGCCAGCAGCCCACCGCCGGACCACTACAATGAGCAGTTCTTC. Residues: CASSPPPDHYNEQFF.

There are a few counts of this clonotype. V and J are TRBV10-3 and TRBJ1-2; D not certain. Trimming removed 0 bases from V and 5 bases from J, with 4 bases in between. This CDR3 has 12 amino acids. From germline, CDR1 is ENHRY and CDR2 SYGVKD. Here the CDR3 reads CAISESGYGYTF. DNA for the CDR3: TGTGCCATCAGTGAGTCAGGGTATGGCTACACCTTC.

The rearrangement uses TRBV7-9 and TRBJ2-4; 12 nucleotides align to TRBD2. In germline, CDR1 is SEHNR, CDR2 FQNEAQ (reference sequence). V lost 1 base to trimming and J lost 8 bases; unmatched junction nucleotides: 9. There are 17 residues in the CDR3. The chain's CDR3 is CASSLGSSGRGSDIQYF. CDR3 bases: TGTGCCAGCAGCTTAGGATCTAGCGGGAGGGGGTCCGACATTCAGTACTTC.

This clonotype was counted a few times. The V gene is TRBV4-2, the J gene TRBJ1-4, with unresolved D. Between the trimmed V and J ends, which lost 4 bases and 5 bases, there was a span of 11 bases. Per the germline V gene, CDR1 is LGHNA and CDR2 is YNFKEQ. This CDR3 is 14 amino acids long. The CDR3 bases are TGTGCCAGCAGCCTTGCCGTGCAGAATGAAAAACTGTTTTTT. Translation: CASSLAVQNEKLFF.

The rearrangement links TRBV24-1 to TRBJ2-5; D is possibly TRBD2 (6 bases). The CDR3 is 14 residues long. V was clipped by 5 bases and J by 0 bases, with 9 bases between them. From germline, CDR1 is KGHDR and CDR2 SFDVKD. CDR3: CATSGSGHQETQYF. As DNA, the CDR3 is TGTGCCACCAGTGGTAGCGGCCACCAAGAGACCCAGTACTTC.

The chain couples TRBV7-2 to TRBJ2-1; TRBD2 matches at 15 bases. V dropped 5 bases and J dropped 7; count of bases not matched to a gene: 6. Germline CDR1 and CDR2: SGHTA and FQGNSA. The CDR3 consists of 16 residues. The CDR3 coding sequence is TGTGCCAGCAGCACTGGGACTAGCGGGAGGAGAAATGAGCAGTTCTTC. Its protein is CASSTGTSGRRNEQFF.

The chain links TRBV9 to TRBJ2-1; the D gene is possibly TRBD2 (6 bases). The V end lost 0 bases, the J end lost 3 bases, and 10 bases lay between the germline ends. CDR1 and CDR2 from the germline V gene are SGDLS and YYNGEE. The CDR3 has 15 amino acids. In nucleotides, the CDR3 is TGTGCCAGCAGCGTAGATGGGGGGAACTACAATGAGCAGTTCTTC. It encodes CASSVDGGNYNEQFF. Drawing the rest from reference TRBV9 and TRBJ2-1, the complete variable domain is DSGVTQTPKHLITATGQRVTLRCSPRSGDLSVYWYQQSLDQGLQFLIQYYNGEERAKGNILERFSAQQFPDLHSELNLSSLELGDSALYFCASSVDGGNYNEQFFGPGTRLTVL.

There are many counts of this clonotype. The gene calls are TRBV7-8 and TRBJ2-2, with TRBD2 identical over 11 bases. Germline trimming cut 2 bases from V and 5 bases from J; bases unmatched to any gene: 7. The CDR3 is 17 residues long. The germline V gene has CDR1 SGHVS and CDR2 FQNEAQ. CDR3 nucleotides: TGTGCCAGCAGCTTACAACTAGCGGGAGTAAGGACCGGGGAGCTGTTTTTT. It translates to CASSLQLAGVRTGELFF.

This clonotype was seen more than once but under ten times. CDR3 sequence: CASSYLARPSSYNSPLHF. CDR3 bases: TGTGCCAGCAGTTACTTGGCCAGGCCGAGCTCCTATAATTCACCCCTCCACTTT. The rearrangement links TRBV6-5 to TRBJ1-6; D is ambiguous. Germline CDR1 is MNHEY and CDR2 is SVGAGI. This CDR3 is 18 amino acids long. V was trimmed by 1 base and J by 0 bases, leaving 13 bases between them.

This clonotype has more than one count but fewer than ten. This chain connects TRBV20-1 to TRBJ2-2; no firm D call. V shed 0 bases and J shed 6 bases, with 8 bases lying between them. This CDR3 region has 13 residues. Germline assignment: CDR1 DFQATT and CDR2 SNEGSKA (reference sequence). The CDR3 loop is CSAREWKSGELFF. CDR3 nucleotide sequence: TGCAGTGCTAGAGAGTGGAAGTCCGGGGAGCTGTTTTTT.

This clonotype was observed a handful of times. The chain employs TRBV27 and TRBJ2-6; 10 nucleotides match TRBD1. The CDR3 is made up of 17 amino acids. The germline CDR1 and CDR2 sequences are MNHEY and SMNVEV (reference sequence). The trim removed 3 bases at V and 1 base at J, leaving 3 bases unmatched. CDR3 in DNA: TGTGCCAGCAGTTTGCTGGACAGGGGGTCTGGGGCCAACGTCCTGACTTTC. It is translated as CASSLLDRGSGANVLTF.

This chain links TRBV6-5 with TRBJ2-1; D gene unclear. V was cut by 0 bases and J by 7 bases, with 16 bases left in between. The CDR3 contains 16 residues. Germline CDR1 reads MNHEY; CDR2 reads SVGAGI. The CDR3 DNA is TGTGCCAGCAGTTACTCCCCTCTGAGTGTGTGGAATGAGCAGTTCTTC. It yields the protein CASSYSPLSVWNEQFF.

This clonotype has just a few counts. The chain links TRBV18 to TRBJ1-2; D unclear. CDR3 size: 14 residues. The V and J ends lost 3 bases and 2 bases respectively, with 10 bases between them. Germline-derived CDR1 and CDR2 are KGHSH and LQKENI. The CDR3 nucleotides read TGTGCCAGCTCACCGAGGACTGAAAACTATGGCTACACCTTC. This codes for CASSPRTENYGYTF.

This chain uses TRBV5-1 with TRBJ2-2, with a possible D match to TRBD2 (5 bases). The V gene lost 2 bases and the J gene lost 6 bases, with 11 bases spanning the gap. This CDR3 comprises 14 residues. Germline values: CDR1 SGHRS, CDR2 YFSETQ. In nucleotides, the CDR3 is TGCGCCAGCAGCTTTACCACGGGGTCCGGGGAGCTGTTTTTT. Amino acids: CASSFTTGSGELFF.